These 31 T cell receptor beta chains came from one sample sequenced in a study of T-cell reconstitution after alpha-beta-depleted transplantation in children. TCRbeta library construction was performed incorporating unique molecular identifiers. Each CDR3 protein is one row after TCRdb ran MiXCR on the PCR reads. Altogether 500,000 or so distinct CDR3 sequences are present, 32% being singletons, with the ten largest covering around 2.5%. The material was PBMCs from the stem cell graft donor, obtained from the stem cell graft. The source of these receptors is a human donor who donated a stem cell graft to a child with aplastic anemia.

There are a few counts of this clonotype. The chain joins TRBV20-1 to TRBJ1-1, with D tentatively TRBD1 (5 bases). Germline V gene lookup returns CDR1 DFQATT and CDR2 SNEGSKA (reference sequence). Trimming took 0 bases from V and 6 from J, leaving 17 bases between them. The CDR3 has 15 residues. CDR3 bases: TGCAGTGCTAGAGATGGTCGGGGCTCCGGCTCTGAAGCTTTCTTT. Protein sequence: CSARDGRGSGSEAFF.

V is TRBV6-2 or TRBV6-3 and J is TRBJ1-1; maybe TRBD1 (6 bases). Trimming removed 2 bases at V and 2 bases at J, with 21 bases between. Germline V gene data show CDR1 as MNHEY and CDR2 as SVGEGT. CDR3 size: 18 residues. The CDR3 DNA sequence: TGTGCCAGCAGTTACGCACCGTATTCGGACAGCCCAAACACTGAAGCTTTCTTT. Its translation: CASSYAPYSDSPNTEAFF.

This clonotype showed up just a few times. This rearrangement joins TRBV7-9 to TRBJ2-7; weak D call: TRBD1 (5 bases). The CDR3 extends over 16 amino acids. The V and J ends lost 4 bases and 0 bases respectively, with 16 bases between them. Germline V gives CDR1 SEHNR, CDR2 FQNEAQ (reference sequence). The DNA for the CDR3 is TGTGCCAGCAGCTCGGCAGGGCGCATGAGCTCCTACGAGCAGTACTTC. Translating gives CASSSAGRMSSYEQYF. The whole variable domain, remainder taken from reference TRBV7-9 and TRBJ2-7, is DTGVSQNPRHKITKRGQNVTFRCDPISEHNRLYWYRQTLGQGPEFLTYFQNEAQLEKSRLLSDRFSAERPKGSFSTLEIQRTEQGDSAMYLCASSSAGRMSSYEQYFGPGTRLTVT.

This clonotype was seen a handful of times. The chain recombines TRBV20-1 with TRBJ2-3; perhaps D is TRBD1 or TRBD2 (6 bases each). Germline values: CDR1 DFQATT, CDR2 SNEGSKA (reference sequence). This CDR3 has 14 amino acids. V lost 3 bases and J 4 bases, leaving 14 bases between the germline ends. CDR3: CSARTGGLADTQYF. The CDR3 DNA reads as TGCAGTGCTAGGACAGGAGGGCTCGCAGATACGCAGTATTTT.

The chain has TRBV5-1 and TRBJ2-7, with TRBD1 as a possible D gene (6 bases). There are 15 residues in the CDR3. Germline values: CDR1 SGHRS, CDR2 YFSETQ. Trimming left V 2 bases short and J 1 base short, with 13 bases between. The CDR3: CASSLLPGDSYEQYV. CDR3 bases: TGCGCCAGCAGCTTACTGCCAGGGGATTCCTACGAGCAGTACGTC.

This clonotype was seen a handful of times. The chain has TRBV14 and TRBJ2-1; a weak D match, TRBD2 (6 bases). CDR3 length equals 15 residues. With 4 bases removed from V and 7 bases from J, the gap between germline ends came to 17 bases. Germline V lookup: CDR1 SGHDN, CDR2 FVKESK. CDR3 DNA: TGTGCCAGCAGCCCCTCGGTGGGCGGGATAAATGAGCAGTTCTTC. It codes for CASSPSVGGINEQFF.

The J gene is TRBJ2-3, the V gene TRBV9, with 7 bases aligning to TRBD2. Germline trimming cut 0 bases from V and 4 bases from J; bases unmatched to any gene: 8. From germline, CDR1 is SGDLS and CDR2 YYNGEE. The CDR3 extends over 16 amino acids. The CDR3 region has the DNA TGTGCCAGCAGCGTAGAGTCGGGAGGAGAGTCAGATACGCAGTATTTT. Its protein is CASSVESGGESDTQYF.

This clonotype has only one observation. The V gene is TRBV27, the J gene TRBJ2-1, with D uncertain. CDR1 and CDR2 from the germline V gene are MNHEY and SMNVEV (reference sequence). CDR3 length: 13 amino acids. V was trimmed by 2 bases and J by 5 bases, leaving 7 bases between them. CDR3 protein: CASSLRRNNEQFF. The CDR3 nucleotides read TGTGCCAGCAGTTTAAGGCGAAACAATGAGCAGTTCTTC.

This chain connects TRBV7-9 to TRBJ1-5; 11 bases are shared with TRBD1. Per germline, CDR1 SEHNR and CDR2 FQNEAQ (reference sequence). The CDR3 extends over 15 amino acids. The V and J ends lost 5 bases and 7 bases, in that order; junction bases with no gene match: 7. The DNA for the CDR3 is TGTGCCAGCAGCAAGGACAGGGGGCTGTTCCAGCCCCAGCATTTT. Amino acids: CASSKDRGLFQPQHF.

The genes are TRBV6-5 and TRBJ2-7; possible D gene TRBD2, 6 bases. CDR3 length equals 14 residues. V was shortened by 2 bases and J by 3 bases, with 11 bases between the two germline ends. Germline-derived CDR1 and CDR2 are MNHEY and SVGAGI. The CDR3 DNA is TGTGCCAGCAGTTACGGCGGGATTCTCTACGAGCAGTACTTC. It encodes CASSYGGILYEQYF.

The rearrangement joins TRBV12-3 or TRBV12-4 to TRBJ1-5; 7 nucleotides align to TRBD1. The J segment lost 5 bases and the V segment lost 4 bases, leaving 8 bases of the junction unmatched. The CDR3 covers 15 residues. The CDR3 loop is CASSSGTVGHQPQHF. DNA of the CDR3: TGTGCCAGCAGTTCCGGGACAGTAGGTCATCAGCCCCAGCATTTT.

The table lists this clonotype with a few counts. The chain carries TRBV29-1 and TRBJ1-2, with no clear D. The V end lost 2 bases, the J end lost 0 bases, and 13 bases lay between the germline ends. This CDR3 comprises 15 residues. Germline V lookup: CDR1 SQVTM, CDR2 ANQGSEA. This CDR3 is CSVERAYSANYGYTF. DNA for the CDR3: TGCAGCGTTGAACGGGCCTACTCAGCTAACTATGGCTACACCTTC.

The chain uses TRBV4-1 and TRBJ2-6; 7 nucleotides match TRBD2. Germline V lookup: CDR1 MGHRA, CDR2 YSYEKL. Trimming cost V 4 bases and J 0 bases; bases outside gene matches: 12. The CDR3 runs to 19 residues. CDR3: CASSPSGEADLSGANVLTF. CDR3 DNA: TGCGCCAGCAGCCCCAGCGGGGAGGCCGACCTCTCTGGGGCCAACGTCCTGACTTTC.

In this sample, this clonotype turned up once. The CDR3 loop is CASTINRGEEQYF. In DNA, the CDR3 is TGTGCCAGCACAATAAACAGGGGAGAGGAGCAGTACTTC. The genes are TRBV6-1 and TRBJ2-7; 7 bases align to TRBD1. Germline CDR1 MNHNS, CDR2 SASEGT. Unmatched junction bases numbered 10, after V lost 7 bases and J lost 7 bases. The CDR3 is made up of 13 amino acids.

This clonotype appeared a few times. V is TRBV5-1 and J is TRBJ2-3; TRBD1 might be the D (5 bases). Trimming shortened V by 0 bases and J by 1 base, and 9 bases separated the two germline ends. There are 15 residues in the CDR3. Germline V gene sequence: CDR1 SGHRS, CDR2 YFSETQ. The CDR3 loop reads CASSLEQARTDTQYF. The CDR3, as DNA: TGCGCCAGCAGCTTGGAACAGGCCCGCACAGATACGCAGTATTTT.

The rearrangement uses TRBV12-3 or TRBV12-4 and TRBJ2-1; D unclear. This CDR3 contains 15 residues. Trimming removed 6 bases at V and 3 bases at J, with 15 bases between. DNA for the CDR3: TGTGCCAGCAGCCACACTACGCGGCGCTACAATGAGCAGTTCTTC. Protein product: CASSHTTRRYNEQFF.

The chain employs TRBV12-3 or TRBV12-4 and TRBJ1-5; D is undetermined. V lost 5 bases to trimming and J lost 0 bases, with 8 bases between them. CDR3 length: 14 amino acids. CDR3 loop: CASSAAGSNQPQHF. As DNA, the CDR3 is TGTGCCAGCAGTGCCGCGGGTAGCAATCAGCCCCAGCATTTT.

This clonotype was counted a few times. The chain combines TRBV27 with TRBJ2-1; 13 nucleotides align to TRBD2. Germline V gene sequence: CDR1 MNHEY, CDR2 SMNVEV (reference sequence). This CDR3 region has 15 residues. V lost 6 bases, J lost 9 bases, and 8 bases stayed unmatched. In DNA, the CDR3 is TGTGCCAGCAGACGGACTAGCGGGAGAAGGGGTGAGCAGTTCTTC. Encoded protein: CASRRTSGRRGEQFF.

The chain uses TRBV6-1 and TRBJ2-1; the match to TRBD2 covers 13 bases. Trimming cost V 7 bases and J 14 bases; bases outside gene matches: 17. The germline V gene encodes CDR1 MNHNS and CDR2 SASEGT. This CDR3 comprises 16 residues. CDR3 DNA: TGTGCCAGCATTCACGGGGGACTAGCGGGAAGGAGGAGGGAGTTCTTC. As protein: CASIHGGLAGRRREFF.

The V call is TRBV6-1, the J call TRBJ1-4; perhaps TRBD1 as D (5 bases). The V gene's germline CDR1 is MNHNS and CDR2 SASEGT. V lost 6 bases to trimming and J lost 7 bases, with 15 bases between them. There are 14 residues in the CDR3. The CDR3 sequence is CASRHNRDGEKLFF. CDR3 coding DNA: TGTGCCAGCAGACATAACCGGGACGGTGAAAAACTGTTTTTT.

This clonotype was detected only once. The chain employs TRBV7-9 and TRBJ2-5; 8 bases fit TRBD2. CDR1 is SEHNR, CDR2 FQNEAQ, per germline (reference sequence). The ends lost 5 bases at V and 2 bases at J; junction bases unmatched: 13. The CDR3 covers 17 residues. The CDR3 DNA follows: TGTGCCAGCAGCCTAATCCCTGGACTAGCTGGACAAGAGACCCAGTACTTC. It is translated as CASSLIPGLAGQETQYF.

This chain links TRBV4-1 with TRBJ1-3, with D unresolved. Trimming took off 0 bases at V and 3 bases at J, with 27 bases between the two ends. Germline V gene lookup returns CDR1 MGHRA and CDR2 YSYEKL. The CDR3 contains 21 residues. The CDR3 region is CASSQDGLWEGPPLSGNTIYF. The CDR3, as DNA: TGCGCCAGCAGCCAAGATGGCTTATGGGAGGGCCCGCCGCTGAGTGGAAACACCATATATTTT.

This clonotype was picked up many times. The V and J genes are TRBV20-1 and TRBJ1-3; D not resolved. Germline CDR1 and CDR2: DFQATT and SNEGSKA (reference sequence). There are 13 residues in the CDR3. Trimming left V 0 bases short and J 0 bases short, with 3 bases between. CDR3 DNA: TGCAGTGCTAGAGATCTCTCTGGAAACACCATATATTTT. Translating it yields CSARDLSGNTIYF.

This clonotype turned up a few times. The V call is TRBV20-1, the J call TRBJ1-2, with 9 bases that match TRBD1. From germline, CDR1 is DFQATT and CDR2 SNEGSKA (reference sequence). The CDR3 length is 14 residues. The J segment lost 6 bases and the V segment lost 8 bases, leaving 13 bases of the junction unmatched. The CDR3 sequence is CSSLTVDRGNGYTF. CDR3 nucleotides: TGCAGTTCCCTGACCGTGGACAGGGGTAATGGCTACACCTTC.

The gene calls are TRBV6-6 and TRBJ2-7; 9 bases align to TRBD1. The trim removed 7 bases at V and 3 bases at J, leaving 4 bases unmatched. Germline loops: CDR1 MNHNY, CDR2 SVGAGI (reference sequence). The CDR3 sequence is 13 residues long. The CDR3 loop reads CASTPGQGYEQYF. CDR3 in DNA: TGTGCCAGCACGCCGGGACAGGGCTACGAGCAGTACTTC.

The rearrangement links TRBV5-1 to TRBJ2-1; TRBD2 matches 9 bases. This CDR3 spans 15 amino acids. Trimming took 0 bases from V and 7 from J; bases not matched to a gene: 5. The germline V gene encodes CDR1 SGHRS and CDR2 YFSETQ. This chain's CDR3 is CASSLVAGALNEQFF. CDR3 DNA sequence: TGCGCCAGCAGCTTGGTAGCGGGAGCTTTAAATGAGCAGTTCTTC.

This clonotype was seen more than once but under ten times. This chain links TRBV20-1 with TRBJ2-3, with a possible D match to TRBD2 (5 bases). V dropped 3 bases and J dropped 0 bases, with 13 bases sitting between them. There are 15 residues in the CDR3. The germline V gene has CDR1 DFQATT and CDR2 SNEGSKA (reference sequence). The CDR3 nucleotides are TGCAGTGCTAGGGACTTGGGCGGTAGCACAGATACGCAGTATTTT. This encodes CSARDLGGSTDTQYF.

This chain uses TRBV4-3 with TRBJ2-5; D may be TRBD2 (6 bases). CDR3 size: 16 residues. Trimming shortened V by 0 bases and J by 4 bases, and 15 bases separated the two germline ends. Germline loops: CDR1 LGHNA, CDR2 YSLEER. The CDR3 nucleotides are TGCGCCAGCAGCCAAGATGGGACGGGAGCGGGAGAGACCCAGTACTTC. Its translation is CASSQDGTGAGETQYF.

The CDR3 protein is CASSLAGTSGQPQHF. CDR3 nucleotide sequence: TGTGCCAGCAGCTTGGCCGGGACCAGTGGTCAGCCCCAGCATTTT. The chain joins TRBV5-8 to TRBJ1-5; TRBD1 is a possible D gene (5 bases). Germline V gene lookup returns CDR1 SGHTS and CDR2 YDEGEE. V was trimmed by 0 bases and J by 6 bases, leaving 13 bases between them. The CDR3 has 15 residues.

This clonotype has a handful of counts. The chain is built from TRBV11-2 and TRBJ2-7; possible D gene TRBD2, 6 bases. The CDR3 consists of 12 residues. From germline, CDR1 is SGHAT and CDR2 FQNNGV. Trimming pared 3 bases from V and 6 bases from J, leaving 9 bases between. CDR3: CASSFGGSEQYF. In DNA, the CDR3 is TGTGCCAGCAGCTTCGGAGGGTCCGAGCAGTACTTC.

This clonotype was observed a few times. This chain links TRBV15 with TRBJ2-7, with TRBD1 matching over 8 bases. The CDR3 runs 16 residues. CDR1 LNHNV and CDR2 YYDKDF come from the germline V gene (reference sequence). Trimming took 1 base from V and 2 from J; bases not matched to a gene: 7. The CDR3 nucleotides are TGTGCCACCAGCAGAGGGGCCGACAGGGGAGCCTACGAGCAGTACTTC. Translating it yields CATSRGADRGAYEQYF.